This T cell receptor (beta chain) stems from a study of regulatory T cells in long-lasting Graves disease. Study-wide findings and caveats: New patients shared approximately 1,000 public clonotypes, and persistent patients shared more, with fewer than 3,500.

Turning to this clonotype: The antigen is not known.

This CDR3 contains 11 residues. V was clipped by 5 bases and J by 11 bases; unmatched bases: 5. Germline V gene data show CDR1 as MNHEY and CDR2 as SVGEGT. The authors built TCR beta libraries using iRepertoire HTBI primers and Arm-PCR of CDR3 regions. TCRdb reprocessed the multiplex PCR reads with MiXCR, giving one entry per CDR3 protein. The table has about 660,000 distinct CDR3 sequences, 25% to 35% seen once. Time point here: persistent/refractory GD, antithyroid drugs over 5 years with positive TRAb. PBMC RNA was the source of the TCR library. The sequences come from peripheral blood mononuclear cells (PBMCs), collected when the disease was refractory, from a patient treated with antithyroid drugs. This receptor was obtained from a female donor with Graves disease. The chain recombines TRBV6-2 or TRBV6-3 with TRBJ1-1; 7 nucleotides align to TRBD1. The CDR3 DNA follows: TGTGCCAGCAGTGACAGGGTTTGGGCTTTCTTT. Translated: CASSDRVWAFF.